These T cell receptor beta chains were read from a single sample in a study of T cells after posttransplantation cyclophosphamide. The table came from immunoSEQ multiplex PCR; TCRdb's copy has only in-frame clones and leaves some out. The sample has 7,000 or so clones, none seen only once. The sequencing here drew on PBMCs, taken after allogeneic stem cell transplant with posttransplant cyclophosphamide. The source of these receptors is a female patient aged 50-65 years who received an allogeneic stem cell transplant from an unrelated donor, was CMV-positive, and had acute GVHD only. Some T cells could come from the graft donor. Both conserved end residues are trimmed from each CDR3. Fields, in order: D gene, J gene, V gene, CDR3 protein. D genes are given only for firm matches.

d_gene: TRBD1; j_gene: TRBJ2-7; v_gene: TRBV27; CDR3aa: ASSFGTGWYEQY
d_gene: -; j_gene: TRBJ2-2; v_gene: TRBV2; CDR3aa: ASNIHSTGELF
d_gene: TRBD1; j_gene: TRBJ1-1; v_gene: TRBV9; CDR3aa: ASSVGIGTGVNTEAF
d_gene: TRBD2; j_gene: TRBJ2-3; v_gene: TRBV4-3; CDR3aa: ASSQGTSGRTDTQY
d_gene: -; j_gene: TRBJ1-2; v_gene: TRBV6-1; CDR3aa: ASNRDYGYT
d_gene: TRBD2; j_gene: TRBJ2-7; v_gene: TRBV4-3; CDR3aa: ASSLKREAPHEQY
d_gene: -; j_gene: TRBJ2-3; v_gene: TRBV7-3; CDR3aa: ASSPYRRTDTQY
d_gene: -; j_gene: TRBJ2-1; v_gene: TRBV4-3; CDR3aa: ASSQETGFSYNEQF
d_gene: TRBD2; j_gene: TRBJ2-5; v_gene: TRBV5-8; CDR3aa: ASSIGLAGASVETQY
d_gene: -; j_gene: TRBJ2-1; v_gene: TRBV4-2; CDR3aa: ASSQSRLPNEQF
d_gene: -; j_gene: TRBJ2-5; v_gene: TRBV18; CDR3aa: ASSPTKETQY
d_gene: -; j_gene: TRBJ2-2; v_gene: TRBV18; CDR3aa: ASSDSTGELF
d_gene: -; j_gene: TRBJ2-1; v_gene: TRBV13; CDR3aa: ASSPPQRAPYNEQF
d_gene: -; j_gene: TRBJ1-2; v_gene: TRBV28; CDR3aa: ASRPGGNYGYT
d_gene: TRBD1; j_gene: TRBJ2-5; v_gene: TRBV19; CDR3aa: ASRDRGRGETQY
d_gene: TRBD1; j_gene: TRBJ2-7; v_gene: TRBV4-2; CDR3aa: ASSQAGGRDEQY
d_gene: -; j_gene: TRBJ2-5; v_gene: TRBV27; CDR3aa: ASSLKGSGWQETQY
d_gene: -; j_gene: TRBJ1-5; v_gene: TRBV19; CDR3aa: ASNTGGNQPQH
d_gene: TRBD2; j_gene: TRBJ2-3; v_gene: TRBV7-2; CDR3aa: ASSLKSGRADTQY
d_gene: TRBD1; j_gene: TRBJ2-7; v_gene: TRBV7-9; CDR3aa: ASSDYRGYEQY
d_gene: TRBD1; j_gene: TRBJ1-1; v_gene: TRBV30; CDR3aa: AWSLTGGMNTEAF
d_gene: TRBD2; j_gene: TRBJ2-1; v_gene: TRBV5-1; CDR3aa: ASSLSGRKPKSEQF
d_gene: TRBD1; j_gene: TRBJ1-4; v_gene: TRBV5-6; CDR3aa: ASSWGQRDIRFTNEKLF
d_gene: -; j_gene: TRBJ2-1; v_gene: TRBV9; CDR3aa: ASSETGVPRGEQF